Listed below are T cell receptor beta chains from one sample, sequenced in a study of blood T cell repertoires in COVID-19. The assay was immunoSEQ multiplex PCR, and TCRdb's table has in-frame clones only and misses some. Of approximately 200,000 clones listed, about nine tenths are singletons. Material: peripheral blood. The receptors were sampled from a woman aged 55-75 years with acute or convalescent COVID-19. The CDR3 runs from the conserved cysteine through the conserved F or W. D genes are given only for firm matches. Not every row has a clone size; where given, it reads once, few, many or a size class.

D gene | J gene | V gene | clone size | CDR3 protein | CDR3 DNA
. | TRBJ1-2 | TRBV7-3 | once | CASSLISVREGYTF | TGTGCCAGCAGCTTAATCTCAGTGAGGGAAGGCTACACCTTC
TRBD1 | TRBJ2-3 | TRBV4-3 | . | CASSQGSAGGTQYF | TGCGCCAGCAGCCAAGGGTCGGCAGGGGGTACGCAGTATTTT
TRBD1 | TRBJ1-2 | TRBV10-2 | . | CASRGTDSYGYTF | TGCGCCAGCAGGGGGACAGACAGCTATGGCTACACCTTC
. | TRBJ1-1 | TRBV9 | . | CASSGPGHLNTEAFF | TGTGCCAGCAGCGGTCCGGGACACTTGAACACTGAAGCTTTCTTT
TRBD1 | TRBJ1-6 | TRBV6-2/TRBV6-3 | . | CASSPRQAAGGSPLHF | TGTGCCAGCAGCCCCCGACAGGCCGCAGGGGGGTCACCCCTCCACTTT
. | TRBJ2-5 | TRBV11-1 | . | CASSSFRGAETQYF | TGTGCCAGCAGCTCGTTTCGCGGTGCGGAGACCCAGTACTTC
TRBD1 | TRBJ1-1 | TRBV7-2 | . | CASSLGTGGRVVTEAFF | TGTGCCAGCAGCTTAGGGACAGGGGGTAGGGTAGTCACTGAAGCTTTCTTT
TRBD2 | TRBJ2-3 | TRBV18 | . | CASSPGLAGGSTDTQYF | TGTGCCAGCTCTCCAGGACTAGCGGGGGGATCGACAGATACGCAGTATTTT
. | TRBJ2-3 | TRBV6-5 | . | CASQVGRATDTQYF | TGTGCCAGTCAGGTCGGCAGGGCCACAGATACGCAGTATTTT
. | TRBJ2-7 | TRBV6-6 | . | CASSPWGIGGPSYEQYF | TGTGCCAGCAGTCCCTGGGGCATCGGAGGGCCGTCCTACGAGCAGTACTTC
. | TRBJ2-7 | TRBV28 | . | CASSPPSEFIYEQYF | TGTGCCAGCAGTCCACCCTCGGAGTTTATCTACGAGCAGTACTTC
. | TRBJ1-2 | TRBV30 | . | CAWSVAGARANYGYTF | TGTGCCTGGAGTGTAGCGGGGGCTAGAGCTAACTATGGCTACACCTTC
TRBD1 | TRBJ1-6 | TRBV6-5 | . | CASRSGTGRTPLHF | TGTGCCAGCAGGTCCGGGACAGGGCGGACACCCCTCCACTTT
. | TRBJ1-2 | TRBV28 | . | CASTLAVGYGYTF | TGTGCCAGCACCTTAGCGGTGGGCTATGGCTACACCTTC
. | TRBJ1-4 | TRBV21-1 | . | CASRITGQGRAEKLFF | TGTGCCAGCAGGATAACGGGACAGGGCCGGGCCGAAAAACTGTTTTTT
TRBD2 | TRBJ2-1 | TRBV6-2/TRBV6-3 | . | CASSYSSGSNEQFF | TGTGCCAGCAGTTACTCAAGCGGGAGTAATGAGCAGTTCTTC
. | TRBJ1-5 | TRBV7-8 | . | CASSLVAGVQPQHF | TGTGCCAGCAGCTTAGTGGCAGGGGTGCAGCCCCAGCATTTT
TRBD1 | TRBJ2-4 | TRBV10-3 | . | CATQGTGPPEGAKNIQYF | TGTGCCACGCAAGGGACAGGACCACCGGAGGGTGCAAAAAACATTCAGTACTTC
. | TRBJ1-1 | TRBV7-9 | . | CASSLAGGVGNTEAFF | TGTGCCAGCAGCTTAGCTGGAGGAGTCGGGAACACTGAAGCTTTCTTT
. | TRBJ2-1 | TRBV7-2 | . | CASSLALRNEQFF | TGTGCCAGCAGCTTAGCGTTACGGAATGAGCAGTTCTTC
. | TRBJ2-5 | TRBV7-7 | . | CASSLPGGETQYF | TGTGCCAGCAGCCTTCCGGGGGGCGAGACCCAGTACTTC
TRBD1 | TRBJ1-2 | TRBV6-6 | . | CASSSDRGRYGYTF | TGTGCCAGCAGTTCGGACAGGGGGCGGTATGGCTACACCTTC
TRBD1 | TRBJ2-1 | TRBV27 | . | CASSSFRDRGNEQFF | TGTGCCAGCAGTTCATTCCGGGACAGGGGGAATGAGCAGTTCTTC
TRBD1 | TRBJ2-2 | TRBV27 | . | CASSLSDRVGTGELFF | TGTGCCAGCAGTTTATCGGACAGGGTCGGCACCGGGGAGCTGTTTTTT
. | TRBJ1-5 | TRBV28 | . | CASSFYGENQPQHF | TGTGCCAGCAGTTTCTACGGGGAGAATCAGCCCCAGCATTTT
TRBD1 | TRBJ1-5 | TRBV19 | . | CASSPRRDRKYDSNQPQHF | TGTGCCAGTAGTCCGAGAAGGGACAGGAAATACGATAGCAATCAGCCCCAGCATTTT
. | TRBJ2-5 | TRBV9 | . | CASRRGGDQETQYF | TGTGCCAGCCGGAGGGGGGGGGACCAAGAGACCCAGTACTTC
TRBD1 | TRBJ2-3 | TRBV7-9 | . | CASSSGQGVTDTQYF | TGTGCCAGCAGCTCCGGACAGGGGGTCACAGATACGCAGTATTTT
. | TRBJ1-5 | TRBV27 | . | CASSFRGRGNQPQHF | TGTGCCAGCAGTTTCAGGGGTAGGGGCAATCAGCCCCAGCATTTT
. | TRBJ2-4 | TRBV11-3 | . | CASSEGQNIQYF | TGTGCCAGCAGCGAAGGACAGAACATTCAGTACTTC
TRBD2 | TRBJ2-1 | TRBV7-8 | . | CASFFSRGRYNEQFF | TGTGCCAGCTTCTTCTCCCGCGGGAGGTACAATGAGCAGTTCTTC
TRBD2 | TRBJ2-3 | TRBV2 | . | CASSAGLANRDTQYF | TGTGCCAGCTCTGCGGGACTAGCGAATCGGGATACGCAGTATTTT